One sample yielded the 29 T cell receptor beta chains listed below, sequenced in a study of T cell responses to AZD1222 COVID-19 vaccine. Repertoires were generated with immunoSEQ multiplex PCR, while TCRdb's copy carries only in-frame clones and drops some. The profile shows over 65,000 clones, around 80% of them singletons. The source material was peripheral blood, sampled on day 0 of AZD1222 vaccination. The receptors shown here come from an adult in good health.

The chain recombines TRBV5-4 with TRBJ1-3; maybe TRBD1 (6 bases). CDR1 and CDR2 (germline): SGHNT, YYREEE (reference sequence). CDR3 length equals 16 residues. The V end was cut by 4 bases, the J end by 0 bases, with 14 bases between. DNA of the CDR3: TGTGCCAGCAGCATACAGGGTTTGGGCTCTGGAAACACCATATATTTT. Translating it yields CASSIQGLGSGNTIYF.

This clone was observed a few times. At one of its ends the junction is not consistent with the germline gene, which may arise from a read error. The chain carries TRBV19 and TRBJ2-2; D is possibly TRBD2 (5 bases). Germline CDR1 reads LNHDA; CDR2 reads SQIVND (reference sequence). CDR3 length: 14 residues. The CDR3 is CASNRGPNPGELFF. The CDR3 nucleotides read TGTGCCAGTAATCGAGGGCCGAACCCCGGGGAGCTGTTTTTT.

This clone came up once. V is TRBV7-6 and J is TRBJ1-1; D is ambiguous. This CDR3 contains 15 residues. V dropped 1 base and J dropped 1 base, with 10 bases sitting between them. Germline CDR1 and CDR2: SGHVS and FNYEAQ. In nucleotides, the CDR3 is TGTGCCAGCAGCTTAGATGGCAAGGGGAACACTGAAGCTTTCTTT. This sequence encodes CASSLDGKGNTEAFF.

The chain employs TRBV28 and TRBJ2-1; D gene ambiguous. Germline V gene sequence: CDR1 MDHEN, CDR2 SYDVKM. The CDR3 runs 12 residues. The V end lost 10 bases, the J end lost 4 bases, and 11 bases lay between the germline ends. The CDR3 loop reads CATAPPYNEQFF. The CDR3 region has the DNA TGTGCCACAGCACCGCCTTACAATGAGCAGTTCTTC.

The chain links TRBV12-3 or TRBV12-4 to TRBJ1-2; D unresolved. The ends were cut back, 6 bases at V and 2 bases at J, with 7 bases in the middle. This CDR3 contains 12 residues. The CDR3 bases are TGTGCCAGCAGCCTCAACAACTATGGCTACACCTTC. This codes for CASSLNNYGYTF.

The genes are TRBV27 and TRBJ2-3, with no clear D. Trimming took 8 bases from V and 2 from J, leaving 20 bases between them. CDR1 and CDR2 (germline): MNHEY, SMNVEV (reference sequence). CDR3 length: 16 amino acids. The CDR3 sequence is CASVERFPGPTDTQYF. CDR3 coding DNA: TGTGCCAGCGTCGAGCGATTCCCGGGTCCCACAGATACGCAGTATTTT.

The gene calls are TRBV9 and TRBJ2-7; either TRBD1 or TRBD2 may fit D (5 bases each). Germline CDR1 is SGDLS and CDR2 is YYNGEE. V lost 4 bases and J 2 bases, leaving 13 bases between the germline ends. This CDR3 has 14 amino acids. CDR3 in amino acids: CASSLGTGTYEQYF. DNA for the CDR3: TGTGCCAGCAGCTTGGGGACGGGTACCTACGAGCAGTACTTC.

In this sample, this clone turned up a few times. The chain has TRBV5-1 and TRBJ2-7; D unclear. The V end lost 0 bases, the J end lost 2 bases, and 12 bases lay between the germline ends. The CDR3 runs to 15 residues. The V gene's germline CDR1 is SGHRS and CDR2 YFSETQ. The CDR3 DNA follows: TGCGCCAGCAGCTTGGCGGGCGGTGGAACCTACGAGCAGTACTTC. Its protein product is CASSLAGGGTYEQYF.

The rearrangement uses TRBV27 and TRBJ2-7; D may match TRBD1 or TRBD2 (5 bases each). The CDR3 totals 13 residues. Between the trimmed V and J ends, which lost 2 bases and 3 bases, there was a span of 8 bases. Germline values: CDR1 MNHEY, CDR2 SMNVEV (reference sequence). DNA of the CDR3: TGTGCCAGCAGTTTAGAGAGGGGCTACGAGCAGTACTTC. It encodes CASSLERGYEQYF.

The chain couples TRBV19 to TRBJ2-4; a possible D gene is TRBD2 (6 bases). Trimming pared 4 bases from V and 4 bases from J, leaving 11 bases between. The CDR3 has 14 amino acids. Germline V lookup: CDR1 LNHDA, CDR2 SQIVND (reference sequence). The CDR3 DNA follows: TGTGCCAGTAGTAATCCGGGGGAAAAAAACATTCAGTACTTC. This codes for CASSNPGEKNIQYF. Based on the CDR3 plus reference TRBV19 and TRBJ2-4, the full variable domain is DGGITQSPKYLFRKEGQNVTLSCEQNLNHDAMYWYRQDPGQGLRLIYYSQIVNDFQKGDIAEGYSVSREKKESFPLTVTSAQKNPTAFYLCASSNPGEKNIQYFGAGTRLSVL.

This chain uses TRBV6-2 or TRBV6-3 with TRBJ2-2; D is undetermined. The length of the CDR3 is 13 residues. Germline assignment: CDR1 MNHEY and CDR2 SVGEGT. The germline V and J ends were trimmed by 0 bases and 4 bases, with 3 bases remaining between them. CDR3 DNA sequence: TGTGCCAGCAGTTACTCGAGCACCGGGGAGCTGTTTTTT. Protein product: CASSYSSTGELFF.

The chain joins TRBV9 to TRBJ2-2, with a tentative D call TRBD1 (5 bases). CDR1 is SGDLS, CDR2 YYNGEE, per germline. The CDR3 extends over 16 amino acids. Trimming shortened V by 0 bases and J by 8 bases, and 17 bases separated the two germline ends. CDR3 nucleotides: TGTGCCAGCAGCGTAGATGTGACAGAGTATTCAGGGGAGCTGTTTTTT. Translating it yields CASSVDVTEYSGELFF.

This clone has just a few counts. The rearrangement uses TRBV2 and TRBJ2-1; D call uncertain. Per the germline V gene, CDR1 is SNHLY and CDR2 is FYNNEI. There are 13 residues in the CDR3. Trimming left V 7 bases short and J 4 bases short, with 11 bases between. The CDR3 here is CASMNSLYNEQFF. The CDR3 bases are TGTGCCAGCATGAACAGCCTTTACAATGAGCAGTTCTTC.

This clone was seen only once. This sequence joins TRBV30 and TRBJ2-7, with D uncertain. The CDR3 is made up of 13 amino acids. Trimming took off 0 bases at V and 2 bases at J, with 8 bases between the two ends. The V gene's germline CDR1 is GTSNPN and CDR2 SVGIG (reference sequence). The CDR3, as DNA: TGTGCCTGGAGTGTACCCACAGCCTACGAGCAGTACTTC. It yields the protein CAWSVPTAYEQYF.

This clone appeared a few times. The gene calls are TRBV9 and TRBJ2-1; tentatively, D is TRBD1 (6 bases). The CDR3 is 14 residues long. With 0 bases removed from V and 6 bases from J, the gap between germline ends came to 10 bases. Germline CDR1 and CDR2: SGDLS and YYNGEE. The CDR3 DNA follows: TGTGCCAGCAGCGTAGGGACAGCTTTCAATGAGCAGTTCTTC. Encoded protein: CASSVGTAFNEQFF.

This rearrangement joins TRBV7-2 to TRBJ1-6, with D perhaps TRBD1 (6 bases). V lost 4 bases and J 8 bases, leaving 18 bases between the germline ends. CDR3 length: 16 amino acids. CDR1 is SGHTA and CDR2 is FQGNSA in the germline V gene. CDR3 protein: CASSSSRTASDSPLHF. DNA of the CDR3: TGTGCCAGCAGCTCTAGCAGGACAGCCTCCGATTCACCCCTCCACTTT.

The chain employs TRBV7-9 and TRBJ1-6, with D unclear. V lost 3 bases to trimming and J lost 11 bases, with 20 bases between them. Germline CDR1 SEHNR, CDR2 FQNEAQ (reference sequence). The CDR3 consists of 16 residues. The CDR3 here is CASSLGDTSFGTPLHF. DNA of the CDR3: TGTGCCAGCAGCTTGGGTGACACTTCATTTGGTACACCCCTCCACTTT.

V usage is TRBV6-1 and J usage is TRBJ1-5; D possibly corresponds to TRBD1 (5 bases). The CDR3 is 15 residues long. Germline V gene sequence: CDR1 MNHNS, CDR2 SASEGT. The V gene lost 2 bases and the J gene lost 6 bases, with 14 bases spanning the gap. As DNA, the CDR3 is TGTGCCAGCAGTGAAACGACAGCTCCAGGTCAGCCCCAGCATTTT. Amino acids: CASSETTAPGQPQHF.

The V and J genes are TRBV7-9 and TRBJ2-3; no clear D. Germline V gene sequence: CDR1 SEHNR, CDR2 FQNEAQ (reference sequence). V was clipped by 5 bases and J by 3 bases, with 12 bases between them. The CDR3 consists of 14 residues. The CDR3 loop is CASSAGSWTDTQYF. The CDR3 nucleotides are TGTGCCAGCAGCGCCGGTTCTTGGACAGATACGCAGTATTTT.

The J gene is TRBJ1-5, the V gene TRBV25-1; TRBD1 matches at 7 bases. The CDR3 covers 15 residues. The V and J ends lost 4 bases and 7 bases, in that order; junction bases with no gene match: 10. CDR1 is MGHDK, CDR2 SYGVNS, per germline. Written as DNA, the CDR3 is TGTGCCAGCAGTGGGTCCAGGGGGGGCGCCCAGCCCCAGCATTTT. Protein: CASSGSRGGAQPQHF.

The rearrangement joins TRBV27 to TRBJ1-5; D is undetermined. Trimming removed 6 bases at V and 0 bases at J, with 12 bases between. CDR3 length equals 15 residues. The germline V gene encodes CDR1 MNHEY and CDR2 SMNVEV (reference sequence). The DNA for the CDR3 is TGTGCCAGCAGACCAGGACTTATTAGCAATCAGCCCCAGCATTTT. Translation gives CASRPGLISNQPQHF.

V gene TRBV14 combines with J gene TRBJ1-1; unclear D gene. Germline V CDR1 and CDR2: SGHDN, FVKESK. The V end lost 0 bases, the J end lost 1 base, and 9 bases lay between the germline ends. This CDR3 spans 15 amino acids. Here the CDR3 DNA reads TGTGCCAGCAGCCAAGATCACCGTAGGAACACTGAAGCTTTCTTT. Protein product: CASSQDHRRNTEAFF.

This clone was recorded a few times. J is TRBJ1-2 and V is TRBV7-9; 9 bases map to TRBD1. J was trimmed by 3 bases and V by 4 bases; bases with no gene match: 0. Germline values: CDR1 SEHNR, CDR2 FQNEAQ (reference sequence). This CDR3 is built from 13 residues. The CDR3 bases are TGTGCCAGCAGCTGGGACAGGGACTATGGCTACACCTTC. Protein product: CASSWDRDYGYTF.

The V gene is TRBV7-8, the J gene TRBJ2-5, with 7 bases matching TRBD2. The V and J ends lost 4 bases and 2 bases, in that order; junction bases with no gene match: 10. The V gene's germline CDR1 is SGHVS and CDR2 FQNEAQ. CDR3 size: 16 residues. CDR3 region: CASSWSGMGGQETQYF. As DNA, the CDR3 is TGTGCCAGCAGCTGGAGCGGGATGGGGGGACAAGAGACCCAGTACTTC.

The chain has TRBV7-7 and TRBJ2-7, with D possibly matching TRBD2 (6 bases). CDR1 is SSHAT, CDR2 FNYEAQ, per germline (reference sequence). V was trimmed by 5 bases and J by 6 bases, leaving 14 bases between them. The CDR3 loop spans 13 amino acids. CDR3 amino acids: CASSKRWDSEQYF. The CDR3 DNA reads TGTGCCAGCAGCAAAAGGTGGGACTCCGAGCAGTACTTC.

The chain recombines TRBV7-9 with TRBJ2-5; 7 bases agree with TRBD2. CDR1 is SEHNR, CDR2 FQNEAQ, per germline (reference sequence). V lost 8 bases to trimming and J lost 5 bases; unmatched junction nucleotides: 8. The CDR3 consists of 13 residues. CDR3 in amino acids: CASGQSRGETQYF. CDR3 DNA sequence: TGTGCCAGCGGCCAATCGCGGGGGGAGACCCAGTACTTC.

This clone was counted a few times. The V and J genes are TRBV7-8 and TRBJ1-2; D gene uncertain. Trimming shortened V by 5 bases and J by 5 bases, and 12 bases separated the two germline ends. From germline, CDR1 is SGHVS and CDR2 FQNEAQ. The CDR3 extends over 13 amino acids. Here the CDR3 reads CASSPATSYGYTF. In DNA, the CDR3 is TGTGCCAGCAGCCCCGCGACAAGTTATGGCTACACCTTC. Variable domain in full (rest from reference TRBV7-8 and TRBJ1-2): GAGVSQSPRYKVAKRGQDVALRCDPISGHVSLFWYQQALGQGPEFLTYFQNEAQLDKSGLPSDRFFAERPEGSVSTLKIQRTQQEDSAVYLCASSPATSYGYTFGSGTRLTVV.

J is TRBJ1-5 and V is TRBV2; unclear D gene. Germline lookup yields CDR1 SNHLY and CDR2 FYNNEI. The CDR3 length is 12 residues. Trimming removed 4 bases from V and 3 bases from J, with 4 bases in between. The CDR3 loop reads CASSGLNQPQHF. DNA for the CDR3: TGTGCCAGCAGTGGCCTCAATCAGCCCCAGCATTTT.

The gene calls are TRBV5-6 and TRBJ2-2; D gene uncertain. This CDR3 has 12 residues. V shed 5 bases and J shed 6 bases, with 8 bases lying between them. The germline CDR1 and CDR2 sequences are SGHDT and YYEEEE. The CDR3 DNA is TGTGCCAGCAGTTCAATTCCCGGGGAGCTGTTTTTT. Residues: CASSSIPGELFF.